The rows below give T cell receptor beta chains drawn from one sample of a study of blood T cell repertoires in COVID-19. The data were produced by immunoSEQ multiplex PCR, yet TCRdb's version contains in-frame clones alone and is incomplete. The table has about 530,000 clones, 85% to 90% seen once. The sample was peripheral blood. These receptors originate from a woman aged 45-59 years with COVID-19, enrolled during active disease. The CDR3 runs from the conserved cysteine through the conserved F or W. D genes are given only for firm matches. Part of the rows lack a size; the others show once, few, many or a class for expanded clones.

D gene: .
J gene: TRBJ2-5
clone size: .
CDR3 length: 13
V gene: TRBV9
CDR3 protein: CASSGVVRETQYF
CDR3 DNA: TGTGCCAGCAGCGGCGTAGTTCGGGAGACCCAGTACTTC

D gene: .
J gene: TRBJ1-5
clone size: .
CDR3 length: 13
V gene: TRBV3-1/TRBV3-2
CDR3 protein: CASGARGGQPQHF
CDR3 DNA: TGTGCCAGCGGGGCCAGGGGCGGACAGCCCCAGCATTTT

D gene: TRBD1
J gene: TRBJ1-5
clone size: .
CDR3 length: 15
V gene: TRBV7-9
CDR3 protein: CASSNGDSHNQPQHF
CDR3 DNA: TGTGCCAGCAGCAATGGGGACAGCCACAATCAGCCCCAGCATTTT

D gene: TRBD1
J gene: TRBJ1-2
clone size: .
CDR3 length: 16
V gene: TRBV5-4
CDR3 protein: CASSLVGPGGGYGYTF
CDR3 DNA: TGTGCCAGCAGCTTGGTGGGGCCAGGGGGAGGCTATGGCTACACCTTC

D gene: TRBD1
J gene: TRBJ1-2
clone size: .
CDR3 length: 15
V gene: TRBV7-9
CDR3 protein: CASSQGQGANYGYTF
CDR3 DNA: TGTGCCAGCAGCCAGGGACAGGGAGCTAACTATGGCTACACCTTC

D gene: TRBD1
J gene: TRBJ1-2
clone size: .
CDR3 length: 14
V gene: TRBV6-4
CDR3 protein: CASRPGQGLYGYTF
CDR3 DNA: TGTGCCAGCAGGCCGGGACAGGGTCTCTATGGCTACACCTTC

D gene: .
J gene: TRBJ1-2
clone size: .
CDR3 length: 14
V gene: TRBV25-1
CDR3 protein: CASSEYGGDYGYTF
CDR3 DNA: TGTGCCAGCAGTGAATATGGGGGGGACTATGGCTACACCTTC

D gene: TRBD1
J gene: TRBJ1-4
clone size: .
CDR3 length: 15
V gene: TRBV3-1/TRBV3-2
CDR3 protein: CASSQSPTGYEKLFF
CDR3 DNA: TGTGCCAGCAGCCAATCACCGACAGGGTATGAAAAACTGTTTTTT

D gene: .
J gene: TRBJ2-7
clone size: .
CDR3 length: 13
V gene: TRBV4-2
CDR3 protein: CASSQDVSYEQYF
CDR3 DNA: TGTGCCAGCAGCCAAGATGTCAGCTACGAGCAGTACTTC

D gene: .
J gene: TRBJ2-7
clone size: .
CDR3 length: 13
V gene: TRBV28
CDR3 protein: CASSVDISYEQYF
CDR3 DNA: TGTGCCAGCAGTGTCGACATTTCCTACGAGCAGTACTTC

D gene: .
J gene: TRBJ1-2
clone size: once
CDR3 length: 15
V gene: TRBV19
CDR3 protein: CASRREGALTYGYTF
CDR3 DNA: TGTGCCAGCCGGCGTGAAGGGGCCCTCACCTATGGCTACACCTTC

D gene: TRBD2
J gene: TRBJ2-3
clone size: .
CDR3 length: 16
V gene: TRBV9
CDR3 protein: CASSVALAGITDTQYF
CDR3 DNA: TGTGCCAGCAGCGTAGCGCTAGCGGGGATCACAGATACGCAGTATTTT

D gene: TRBD2
J gene: TRBJ2-7
clone size: .
CDR3 length: 16
V gene: TRBV11-2
CDR3 protein: CASSGTGLAGGRSEYF
CDR3 DNA: TGTGCCAGCAGCGGCACGGGACTAGCGGGGGGGAGATCGGAGTACTTC

D gene: .
J gene: TRBJ2-1
clone size: .
CDR3 length: 13
V gene: TRBV12-3/TRBV12-4
CDR3 protein: CASSLGTANEQFF
CDR3 DNA: TGTGCCAGCAGTTTAGGGACAGCAAATGAGCAGTTCTTC

D gene: .
J gene: TRBJ1-2
clone size: few
CDR3 length: 13
V gene: TRBV3-1/TRBV3-2
CDR3 protein: CASSSRDTYGYTF
CDR3 DNA: TGTGCCAGCAGCTCCCGGGACACCTATGGCTACACCTTC

D gene: TRBD2
J gene: TRBJ2-3
clone size: .
CDR3 length: 12
V gene: TRBV4-1
CDR3 protein: CASSPGTSPQYF
CDR3 DNA: TGCGCCAGCAGCCCCGGGACTAGCCCGCAGTATTTT

D gene: .
J gene: TRBJ1-1
clone size: .
CDR3 length: 14
V gene: TRBV29-1
CDR3 protein: CSVSLGTQNTEAFF
CDR3 DNA: TGCAGCGTTTCCCTCGGGACACAGAACACTGAAGCTTTCTTT

D gene: .
J gene: TRBJ2-6
clone size: .
CDR3 length: 16
V gene: TRBV27
CDR3 protein: CASRDTGLPGANVLTF
CDR3 DNA: TGTGCCAGCAGGGACACCGGCTTGCCTGGGGCCAACGTCCTGACTTTC

D gene: .
J gene: TRBJ1-1
clone size: .
CDR3 length: 16
V gene: TRBV7-9
CDR3 protein: CASSPLGGDLNTEAFF
CDR3 DNA: TGTGCCAGCAGCCCACTGGGGGGGGACTTGAACACTGAAGCTTTCTTT

D gene: .
J gene: TRBJ1-2
clone size: .
CDR3 length: 13
V gene: TRBV29-1
CDR3 protein: CSVPSRGGQGYTF
CDR3 DNA: TGCAGCGTCCCCTCTAGGGGGGGGCAAGGCTACACCTTC

D gene: TRBD1
J gene: TRBJ1-2
clone size: .
CDR3 length: 15
V gene: TRBV19
CDR3 protein: CASSADRARDYGYTF
CDR3 DNA: TGTGCCAGTAGTGCGGACAGGGCCAGAGACTATGGCTACACCTTC

D gene: .
J gene: TRBJ2-7
clone size: .
CDR3 length: 17
V gene: TRBV11-2
CDR3 protein: CASSFLGGGRKIWEQYF
CDR3 DNA: TGTGCCAGCAGCTTTCTCGGTGGAGGACGGAAGATATGGGAGCAGTACTTC

D gene: .
J gene: TRBJ1-2
clone size: .
CDR3 length: 11
V gene: TRBV12-3/TRBV12-4
CDR3 protein: CASSPSLSYTF
CDR3 DNA: TGTGCCAGCAGTCCGAGTTTAAGCTACACCTTC

D gene: .
J gene: TRBJ1-4
clone size: .
CDR3 length: 14
V gene: TRBV30
CDR3 protein: CAWSVGGANEKLFF
CDR3 DNA: TGTGCCTGGAGTGTGGGGGGGGCTAATGAAAAACTGTTTTTT

D gene: .
J gene: TRBJ1-6
clone size: .
CDR3 length: 15
V gene: TRBV19
CDR3 protein: CASSIATGSNSPLHF
CDR3 DNA: TGTGCCAGTAGTATAGCGACAGGTTCGAATTCACCCCTCCACTTT

D gene: TRBD1
J gene: TRBJ1-2
clone size: .
CDR3 length: 16
V gene: TRBV28
CDR3 protein: CASRPAFETGDYGYTF
CDR3 DNA: TGTGCCAGCAGGCCAGCCTTTGAAACAGGGGACTATGGCTACACCTTC

D gene: .
J gene: TRBJ2-1
clone size: .
CDR3 length: 11
V gene: TRBV24-1
CDR3 protein: CATGLNNEQFF
CDR3 DNA: TGTGCCACTGGACTGAACAATGAGCAGTTCTTC

D gene: .
J gene: TRBJ1-2
clone size: .
CDR3 length: 13
V gene: TRBV30
CDR3 protein: CAWSVSLRGGYTF
CDR3 DNA: TGTGCCTGGAGTGTATCCCTTCGGGGTGGCTACACCTTC

D gene: .
J gene: TRBJ1-2
clone size: .
CDR3 length: 14
V gene: TRBV6-1
CDR3 protein: CASSEASGPYGYTF
CDR3 DNA: TGTGCCAGCAGTGAAGCAAGCGGTCCCTATGGCTACACCTTC

D gene: TRBD1
J gene: TRBJ2-1
clone size: once
CDR3 length: 14
V gene: TRBV7-7
CDR3 protein: CASSNAGQANEQFF
CDR3 DNA: TGTGCCAGCAGCAATGCGGGACAGGCAAATGAGCAGTTCTTC

D gene: TRBD1
J gene: TRBJ1-3
clone size: .
CDR3 length: 14
V gene: TRBV19
CDR3 protein: CASSWTGIGVTIYF
CDR3 DNA: TGTGCCAGTAGTTGGACAGGAATTGGAGTCACCATATATTTT

D gene: .
J gene: TRBJ1-1
clone size: .
CDR3 length: 13
V gene: TRBV5-5
CDR3 protein: CASSLAQGTEAFF
CDR3 DNA: TGTGCCAGCAGCTTGGCCCAGGGGACTGAAGCTTTCTTT

D gene: .
J gene: TRBJ1-2
clone size: few
CDR3 length: 13
V gene: TRBV2
CDR3 protein: CARRSIQTPYYTF
CDR3 DNA: TGTGCCAGAAGGAGCATTCAAACCCCCTACTACACCTTC

D gene: .
J gene: TRBJ2-3
clone size: .
CDR3 length: 13
V gene: TRBV5-4
CDR3 protein: CASSFELTDTQYF
CDR3 DNA: TGTGCCAGCAGCTTCGAACTCACAGATACGCAGTATTTT

D gene: TRBD1
J gene: TRBJ2-2
clone size: .
CDR3 length: 14
V gene: TRBV11-2
CDR3 protein: CASSGTVGTGELFF
CDR3 DNA: TGTGCCAGCAGCGGGACAGTAGGCACCGGGGAGCTGTTTTTT